These T cell receptor beta chains were read from a single sample in a study of cytomegalovirus exposure and HLA in healthy donors. Clones were read by immunoSEQ multiplex PCR, and TCRdb kept only the in-frame ones, dropping some. In total, the table holds tens of thousands of clones. Sequenced sample: PBMCs. The receptors were sampled from a human donor in good health. Both conserved end residues are part of each CDR3. Fields, in order: V gene, D gene, J gene, CDR3 DNA, CDR3 protein. The D gene is left open where the match is weak.

v_gene: TRBV5-1
d_gene: NA
j_gene: TRBJ1-6
CDR3nt: TGCGCCAGCAGCTTGGCGGGAAGCTCCTATAATTCACCCCTCCACTTT
CDR3aa: CASSLAGSSYNSPLHF

v_gene: TRBV2
d_gene: TRBD1
j_gene: TRBJ2-1
CDR3nt: TGTGCCAGCAGGGGGGACAGTGGGGTTGGGGATGAGCAGTTCTTC
CDR3aa: CASRGDSGVGDEQFF

v_gene: TRBV6-1
d_gene: TRBD2
j_gene: TRBJ2-2
CDR3nt: TGTGCCAGCAGTACACTAGCGGGGGGGACCGGGGAGCTGTTTTTT
CDR3aa: CASSTLAGGTGELFF

v_gene: TRBV21-1
d_gene: NA
j_gene: TRBJ1-3
CDR3nt: TGTGCCAGCAGCAAAAACCCCCGGACAGATGGAAACACCATATATTTT
CDR3aa: CASSKNPRTDGNTIYF

v_gene: TRBV4-2
d_gene: NA
j_gene: TRBJ2-3
CDR3nt: TGTGCCAGCAGCCAAGGAGGCGGTACCACAGATACGCAGTATTTT
CDR3aa: CASSQGGGTTDTQYF

v_gene: TRBV25-1
d_gene: NA
j_gene: TRBJ1-2
CDR3nt: TGTGCCAGCAGTGACGGCTTTCAGGGCGACTATGGCTACACCTTC
CDR3aa: CASSDGFQGDYGYTF

v_gene: TRBV7-3
d_gene: TRBD2
j_gene: TRBJ2-2
CDR3nt: TGTGCCAGCAGCTCGACACGGACTAGCGGGGGGGCCGGGGAGCTGTTTTTT
CDR3aa: CASSSTRTSGGAGELFF

v_gene: TRBV28
d_gene: TRBD1
j_gene: TRBJ1-1
CDR3nt: TGTGCCAGCAGCGACCGGACAGGGGGCTGGAACACTGAAGCTTTCTTT
CDR3aa: CASSDRTGGWNTEAFF

v_gene: TRBV6-4
d_gene: TRBD2
j_gene: TRBJ2-1
CDR3nt: TGTGCCAGCAGTTCGTTAGCGGGGGGGCACAATGAGCAGTTCTTC
CDR3aa: CASSSLAGGHNEQFF

v_gene: TRBV28
d_gene: TRBD1
j_gene: TRBJ1-2
CDR3nt: TGTGCCAGCAGTTTAGTAGGGGGCGACTATGGCTACACCTTC
CDR3aa: CASSLVGGDYGYTF

v_gene: TRBV14
d_gene: NA
j_gene: TRBJ1-1
CDR3nt: TGTGCCAGCAGCCACGGGATGAACACTGAAGCTTTCTTT
CDR3aa: CASSHGMNTEAFF

v_gene: TRBV2
d_gene: NA
j_gene: TRBJ1-3
CDR3nt: TGTGCCAGCAGTGAGGGCAGGGTTGGATACACCATATATTTT
CDR3aa: CASSEGRVGYTIYF

v_gene: TRBV6-5
d_gene: NA
j_gene: TRBJ2-7
CDR3nt: TGTGCCAGCAGTTACGGCGGCAGGGCGGCGGGAGAGCAGTACTTC
CDR3aa: CASSYGGRAAGEQYF

v_gene: TRBV18
d_gene: NA
j_gene: TRBJ1-1
CDR3nt: TGTGCCAGCTCACCTCAGGGTGAGACTGAAGCTTTCTTT
CDR3aa: CASSPQGETEAFF

v_gene: TRBV5-1
d_gene: NA
j_gene: TRBJ1-4
CDR3nt: TGCGCCAGCAGCTTTGGGGACTTTAATGAAAAACTGTTTTTT
CDR3aa: CASSFGDFNEKLFF

v_gene: TRBV6-1
d_gene: TRBD1
j_gene: TRBJ1-2
CDR3nt: TGTGCCAGCAGTGAAAATATAGGGACAGGGGGATTGAGTGGCTACACCTTC
CDR3aa: CASSENIGTGGLSGYTF

v_gene: TRBV4-1
d_gene: NA
j_gene: TRBJ2-5
CDR3nt: TGCGCCAGCAGCCGGGGGACTTTACAAGAGACCCAGTACTTC
CDR3aa: CASSRGTLQETQYF

v_gene: TRBV11-1
d_gene: NA
j_gene: TRBJ1-2
CDR3nt: TGTGCCAGAAGCTCGGGGAGTGGCTACACCTTC
CDR3aa: CARSSGSGYTF

v_gene: TRBV9
d_gene: TRBD2
j_gene: TRBJ2-1
CDR3nt: TGTGCCAGCAGCATAGCGGGGGGGAGCGTCAATGAGCAGTTCTTC
CDR3aa: CASSIAGGSVNEQFF

v_gene: TRBV11-2
d_gene: NA
j_gene: TRBJ1-1
CDR3nt: TGTGCCAGCAGCAATCCCAGGGGTTCGGACACTGAAGCTTTCTTT
CDR3aa: CASSNPRGSDTEAFF

v_gene: TRBV28
d_gene: TRBD1
j_gene: TRBJ1-2
CDR3nt: TGTGCCAGCAGTTCGGGACAGGCCTATGGCTACACCTTC
CDR3aa: CASSSGQAYGYTF

v_gene: TRBV29-1
d_gene: NA
j_gene: TRBJ1-2
CDR3nt: TGCAGCGTTGAAGTCCGGGGTTTCTATGGCTACACCTTC
CDR3aa: CSVEVRGFYGYTF

v_gene: TRBV6-5
d_gene: NA
j_gene: TRBJ1-1
CDR3nt: TGTGCCAGCAGTTACAGGAGGAACACTGAAGCTTTCTTT
CDR3aa: CASSYRRNTEAFF